The rows below give T cell receptor beta chains drawn from one sample of a study of CD8+CD57+ T cells in acquired aplastic anemia. TCRdb redid the calling of the reads with MiXCR, one entry per CDR3 protein. This sample has under 350,000 distinct CDR3 sequences, with approximately 58% found just once. The sample comprised sorted CD4+, CD8+, or CD8+CD57+ T cells (not recorded which) from PBMCs. The receptors were sampled from a human donor with aplastic anemia. The CDR3 runs from the conserved cysteine through the conserved F or W. Clone size is given for some rows only: seen once, a few or many times, or a class if the clone is expanded.

abundance,v_gene,CDR3aa
.,TRBV20-1,CSARDEGDYGYTF
many,TRBV6-5,CASSPGTPSYEQYF
many,TRBV6-6,CASSTVQVQETQYF
.,TRBV10-2,CASRQGPMDTEAFF
few,TRBV7-8,CASSGLGALNTEAFF
.,TRBV7-2,CASRVGANVLTF
.,TRBV29-1,CSVSWTETQYF
.,TRBV9,CASSVVQGNTEAFF
.,TRBV20-1,CSAEPRTSGRGAYQETQYF
many,TRBV2,CATNLAGVNEQYF
.,TRBV5-1,CASGLDRVSGNTIYF
few,TRBV29-1,CSVDQGWYGYTF
many,TRBV29-1,CSVAVRPEDTEAFF
.,TRBV7-9,CASSPIGGTHEQYF
.,TRBV20-1,CSAMGQGGDEQYF
.,TRBV7-2,CASSIRDSMATGAFF
.,TRBV20-1,CSAGSDRNYEQYF
.,TRBV7-3,CASSLVLLEALF
.,TRBV20-1,CSARVGGGTQYF
.,TRBV19,CASSSLLGLAGETQYF
many,TRBV6-6,CASSDTRLGAGNTIYF
.,TRBV29-1,CSVDPGTTDEQFF
.,TRBV24-1,CATSDLRGEYNEQFF